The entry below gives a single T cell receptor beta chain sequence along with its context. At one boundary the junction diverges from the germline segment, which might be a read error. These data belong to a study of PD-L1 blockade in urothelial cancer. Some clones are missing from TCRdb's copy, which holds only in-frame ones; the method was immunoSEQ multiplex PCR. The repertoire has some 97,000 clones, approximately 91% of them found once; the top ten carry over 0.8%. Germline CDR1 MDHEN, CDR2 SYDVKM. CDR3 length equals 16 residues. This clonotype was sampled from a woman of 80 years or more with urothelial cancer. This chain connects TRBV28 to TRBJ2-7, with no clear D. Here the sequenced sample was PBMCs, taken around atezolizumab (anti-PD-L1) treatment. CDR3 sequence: CASSSPSPAGSIERYF. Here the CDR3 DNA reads TGTGCCAGCAGTTCCCCGTCGCCAGCCGGAAGTATAGAGCGGTACTTC.